Each of the 25 T cell receptor beta chains below was sequenced from the same sample in a study of blood T cell repertoires in COVID-19. Produced via immunoSEQ multiplex PCR; TCRdb's table is partial and in-frame only. The sample has approximately 250,000 clones, about 80% seen once. Sequenced material: PBMCs or T cells enriched from blood (not recorded which). Receptors were obtained from a man in his thirties or forties with acute COVID-19.

This clone turned up a few times. The chain employs TRBV30 and TRBJ1-2, with TRBD1 matching 7 bases. In germline, CDR1 is GTSNPN, CDR2 SVGIG (reference sequence). Losses at the gene ends were 8 bases for V and 7 bases for J; bases not matched to a gene: 10. The CDR3 is 12 amino acids. CDR3 sequence: CAGGTDATGYTF. The CDR3 region has the DNA TGTGCCGGAGGGACAGACGCCACTGGCTACACCTTC.

The sample holds a few counts of this clone. This rearrangement joins TRBV29-1 to TRBJ1-1, with D maybe TRBD1 (5 bases). Germline lookup yields CDR1 SQVTM and CDR2 ANQGSEA. The V end lost 4 bases, the J end lost 5 bases, and 14 bases lay between the germline ends. The CDR3 spans 13 residues. This chain's CDR3 is CSVVGSGWTEAFF. The CDR3 coding sequence is TGCAGCGTTGTTGGGTCAGGGTGGACTGAAGCTTTCTTT.

Note on this clone: Other nucleotide sequences from this sample produce the same CDR3. The V gene is TRBV2, the J gene TRBJ2-5; D may be TRBD1 (5 bases). Germline V gene data show CDR1 as SNHLY and CDR2 as FYNNEI. CDR3 length equals 13 residues. Trimming took 6 bases from V and 4 from J, leaving 12 bases between them. The CDR3 reads CASSRDRGETQYF. DNA of the CDR3: TGTGCCAGCAGCCGTGACAGAGGAGAGACCCAGTACTTC.

J is TRBJ2-3 and V is TRBV11-2; D may be TRBD1 (6 bases). V was pared by 1 base and J by 2 bases, with 10 bases between. CDR1 is SGHAT, CDR2 FQNNGV, per germline. The CDR3 is made up of 15 amino acids. The CDR3 coding sequence is TGTGCCAGCAGCTTAGGGGACAAAACCACAGATACGCAGTATTTT. It is translated as CASSLGDKTTDTQYF.

The chain couples TRBV5-1 to TRBJ2-1; tentative D call: TRBD1 (7 bases). Trimming removed 7 bases at V and 5 bases at J, with 13 bases between. This CDR3 is built from 13 residues. Germline V gene data show CDR1 as SGHRS and CDR2 as YFSETQ. CDR3 DNA: TGCGCCAGCCGGGGGACAGCACACAATGAGCAGTTCTTC. It is translated as CASRGTAHNEQFF.

The chain carries TRBV6-5 and TRBJ1-5; maybe TRBD1 (5 bases). Looked up from germline, CDR1 is MNHEY and CDR2 is SVGAGI. Trimming pared 0 bases from V and 0 bases from J, leaving 9 bases between. The CDR3 is 16 amino acids. CDR3 protein: CASSYSPGGSNQPQHF. DNA for the CDR3: TGTGCCAGCAGTTACTCCCCGGGGGGTAGCAATCAGCCCCAGCATTTT.

The chain employs TRBV10-3 and TRBJ2-1, with a possible D match to TRBD1 (5 bases). CDR1 is ENHRY and CDR2 is SYGVKD in the germline V gene. V was trimmed by 8 bases and J by 9 bases, leaving 11 bases between them. There are 11 residues in the CDR3. This CDR3 reads CAIGALGEQFF. The CDR3 bases are TGTGCCATCGGGGCCTTGGGTGAGCAGTTCTTC.

V is TRBV24-1 and J is TRBJ1-3; TRBD1 aligns across 9 bases. There are 16 residues in the CDR3. Trimming at V came to 2 bases and at J to 4 bases, leaving 5 bases not matched to a gene. The germline V gene encodes CDR1 KGHDR and CDR2 SFDVKD. The chain's CDR3 is CATSDSPGQGGNTIYF. The CDR3 DNA reads as TGTGCCACCAGTGATTCCCCGGGACAGGGCGGAAACACCATATATTTT.

This clone was detected a few times. The chain couples TRBV6-5 to TRBJ1-5; possible D gene TRBD1, 5 bases. The CDR3 spans 14 residues. Per the germline V gene, CDR1 is MNHEY and CDR2 is SVGAGI. Between the trimmed V and J ends, which lost 6 bases and 7 bases, there was a span of 16 bases. For the CDR3, the DNA is TGTGCCAGCAGCGTCGCGGGGGTAGGACAGCCCCAGCATTTT. This translates into CASSVAGVGQPQHF.

This clone was seen more than once but under ten times. The chain recombines TRBV30 with TRBJ2-3, with 7 bases fitting TRBD2. The germline gives CDR1 GTSNPN, CDR2 SVGIG (reference sequence). J was trimmed by 0 bases and V by 4 bases; bases with no gene match: 7. The CDR3 loop spans 15 amino acids. In nucleotides, the CDR3 is TGTGCCTGGACAACTAGCGTAACTAGCACAGATACGCAGTATTTT. Translated, it gives CAWTTSVTSTDTQYF.

J is TRBJ2-2 and V is TRBV7-8; tentative D call: TRBD2 (5 bases). The CDR3 contains 16 residues. CDR1 and CDR2 (germline): SGHVS, FQNEAQ. Trimming took 1 base from V and 7 from J, leaving 16 bases between them. The CDR3 coding sequence is TGTGCCAGCAGCTTAGTGCTAGCCCGAACGTACGGGGAGCTGTTTTTT. It specifies CASSLVLARTYGELFF.

V is TRBV10-3 and J is TRBJ1-5, with 7 nucleotides matching TRBD1. Looked up from germline, CDR1 is ENHRY and CDR2 is SYGVKD. After removal of 7 bases from V and 5 bases from J, the junction contained 8 bases not matched to a gene. The CDR3 length is 14 residues. Here the CDR3 reads CAIIQQGPDQPQHF. In DNA, the CDR3 is TGTGCCATCATTCAACAGGGGCCGGATCAGCCCCAGCATTTT.

The chain recombines TRBV28 with TRBJ2-7; TRBD2 might be the D (5 bases). Germline V lookup: CDR1 MDHEN, CDR2 SYDVKM. V was pared by 6 bases and J by 7 bases, with 13 bases between. The CDR3 runs 12 residues. CDR3 coding DNA: TGTGCCAGCAGGGGCGGGCCGATGGAGCAGTACGTC. Translating it yields CASRGGPMEQYV.

The J gene is TRBJ2-3, the V gene TRBV30; 12 bases are a match to TRBD1. CDR1 and CDR2 from the germline V gene are GTSNPN and SVGIG (reference sequence). V lost 2 bases, J lost 5 bases, and 8 bases stayed unmatched. This CDR3 comprises 16 residues. The DNA of the CDR3 is TGTGCCTGGAGTCCGGGACAGGGGGCGTCAGGAGATACGCAGTATTTT. Its protein product is CAWSPGQGASGDTQYF.

The chain recombines TRBV27 with TRBJ2-5, with D possibly TRBD2 on 6 matching bases. Germline loops: CDR1 MNHEY, CDR2 SMNVEV (reference sequence). V was pared by 10 bases and J by 1 base, with 25 bases between. CDR3 length equals 17 residues. This chain's CDR3 is CATPSASDETLQETQYF. CDR3 nucleotides: TGTGCCACCCCGAGTGCTAGCGACGAGACCCTCCAAGAGACCCAGTACTTC.

This rearrangement joins TRBV5-4 to TRBJ2-7; perhaps TRBD1 as D (6 bases). Germline CDR1 is SGHNT and CDR2 is YYREEE (reference sequence). The CDR3 is made up of 12 amino acids. Trimming left V 4 bases short and J 6 bases short, with 11 bases between. In DNA, the CDR3 is TGTGCCAGCAGCCACGACAGGCGCGAGCAGTACGTC. Translation gives CASSHDRREQYV.

This rearrangement joins TRBV5-1 to TRBJ2-1; 7 bases are a match to TRBD2. The length of the CDR3 is 16 residues. Per germline, CDR1 SGHRS and CDR2 YFSETQ. Trimming at V came to 1 base and at J to 4 bases, leaving 8 bases not matched to a gene. CDR3: CASSLLVSGGYNEQFF. The CDR3 DNA is TGCGCCAGCAGCTTGTTGGTGTCGGGGGGATACAATGAGCAGTTCTTC.

The chain is built from TRBV19 and TRBJ1-3; 7 bases are a match to TRBD1. The CDR3 is 18 residues long. J gave up 0 bases and V 4 bases, and 12 bases lay outside the gene matches. The germline V gene has CDR1 LNHDA and CDR2 SQIVND (reference sequence). The CDR3 DNA is TGTGCCAGTAGTAATTACTACCCGGGACAGTACTCTGGAAACACCATATATTTT. It translates to CASSNYYPGQYSGNTIYF.

The chain is built from TRBV28 and TRBJ1-6; D gene unclear. Deletions cut 5 bases from V and 7 bases from J, with 15 bases between. Germline lookup yields CDR1 MDHEN and CDR2 SYDVKM. The CDR3 has 15 residues. The CDR3 region has the DNA TGTGCCAGCAGTCCAGTGGAGGCTCGAAATTCACCCCTCCACTTT. This encodes CASSPVEARNSPLHF.

This chain links TRBV4-1 with TRBJ2-7; D gene uncertain. Deletions cut 4 bases from V and 5 bases from J, with 12 bases between. Germline assignment: CDR1 MGHRA and CDR2 YSYEKL. CDR3 length: 13 amino acids. The DNA for the CDR3 is TGCGCCAGCAGCCCGTTGCGGCACGACGAGCAGTACGTC. It translates to CASSPLRHDEQYV.

The chain is built from TRBV6-5 and TRBJ1-2, with D maybe TRBD1 (6 bases). The CDR3 contains 15 residues. The V gene lost 6 bases and the J gene lost 0 bases, with 14 bases spanning the gap. In germline, CDR1 is MNHEY, CDR2 SVGAGI. As DNA, the CDR3 is TGTGCCAGCAGCCAAGGACAGCTTGCTAACTATGGCTACACCTTC. Translating it yields CASSQGQLANYGYTF.

The chain links TRBV7-3 to TRBJ1-1; no clear D gene. The V end lost 2 bases, the J end lost 4 bases, and 8 bases lay between the germline ends. The CDR3 has 13 amino acids. CDR1 is SGHTA and CDR2 is FQGTGA in the germline V gene. CDR3 DNA sequence: TGTGCCAGCAGCTTACTAGGGAGCACTGAAGCTTTCTTT. As protein: CASSLLGSTEAFF. The variable domain in full, with the rest retrieved from reference TRBV7-3 and TRBJ1-1, is GAGVSQTPSNKVTEKGKYVELRCDPISGHTALYWYRQSLGQGPEFLIYFQGTGAADDSGLPNDRFFAVRPEGSVSTLKIQRTERGDSAVYLCASSLLGSTEAFFGQGTRLTVV.

This clone has more than one count but fewer than ten. This chain connects TRBV9 to TRBJ1-1, with TRBD1 matching 8 bases. Trimming took 3 bases from V and 1 from J; bases not matched to a gene: 8. Germline CDR1 SGDLS, CDR2 YYNGEE. This CDR3 is 16 amino acids long. The CDR3 loop reads CASSADRGGRNTEAFF. CDR3 bases: TGTGCCAGCAGCGCTGACAGGGGAGGGAGGAACACTGAAGCTTTCTTT.

V usage is TRBV15 and J usage is TRBJ1-2; TRBD1 is a possible D gene (6 bases). Germline V gene data show CDR1 as LNHNV and CDR2 as YYDKDF (reference sequence). The length of the CDR3 is 13 residues. V dropped 5 bases and J dropped 6 bases, with 13 bases sitting between them. The CDR3 nucleotides read TGTGCCACCAGCCACGGGGGGCTGGATGGCTACACCTTC. Translated: CATSHGGLDGYTF.

V is TRBV11-1 and J is TRBJ1-1, with 8 bases that match TRBD1. The germline CDR1 and CDR2 sequences are SGHAT and FQDESV (reference sequence). The CDR3 has 14 amino acids. With V trimmed by 5 bases and J by 5 bases, 7 bases remained unmatched. The CDR3 loop is CASSPGQGGTEAFF. CDR3 DNA: TGTGCCAGCAGCCCAGGACAGGGAGGTACTGAAGCTTTCTTT.